Shown below are 25 T cell receptor beta chains from a single sample sequenced in a study of early T cells in non-severe SARS-CoV-2 infection. A single record per CDR3 protein comes from TCRdb applying MiXCR to the 5' RACE reads. Of about 46,000 distinct CDR3 sequences in the sample, less than 10% were seen once. This specimen consisted of whole blood, obtained at baseline. The receptors were sampled from an adult who was a healthcare worker with PCR-confirmed SARS-CoV-2 infection or an uninfected control (not recorded which).

In its sample, this clonotype was seen a few times. DNA of the CDR3: TGCGCCAGCAGCTTGGATCTCTCGAACACTGAAGCTTTCTTT. Translation: CASSLDLSNTEAFF. The rearrangement uses TRBV5-1 and TRBJ1-1; D gene unclear. The germline V gene encodes CDR1 SGHRS and CDR2 YFSETQ. Trimming took off 0 bases at V and 1 base at J, with 7 bases between the two ends. The CDR3 is 14 amino acids.

This clonotype is classed as medium-sized. The chain combines TRBV20-1 with TRBJ1-1, with TRBD1 as a possible D gene (6 bases). The CDR3 spans 15 residues. V was pared by 6 bases and J by 1 base, with 18 bases between. Germline V CDR1 and CDR2: DFQATT, SNEGSKA (reference sequence). CDR3 DNA: TGCAGTGCATCGGAGCTACAGGGATCGAACACTGAAGCTTTCTTT. This gives the protein CSASELQGSNTEAFF.

This clonotype was counted ten times or more. The V gene is TRBV6-6, the J gene TRBJ2-7, with 8 bases aligning to TRBD1. Per the germline V gene, CDR1 is MNHNY and CDR2 is SVGAGI (reference sequence). There are 16 residues in the CDR3. V lost 0 bases, J lost 4 bases, and 8 bases stayed unmatched. The CDR3 DNA sequence: TGTGCCAGCAGTTACTCGACCGGGACAGGAGTTTACGAGCAGTACTTC. Translated, it gives CASSYSTGTGVYEQYF.

This clonotype was found a few times. DNA of the CDR3: TGTGCCAGCAGTTACGGGGGGTCCACTAATGAAAAACTGTTTTTT. Amino acid sequence: CASSYGGSTNEKLFF. V and J are TRBV6-5 and TRBJ1-4; D perhaps matches TRBD1 (5 bases). Germline CDR1 and CDR2: MNHEY and SVGAGI. The CDR3 covers 15 residues. V lost 2 bases, J lost 2 bases, and 9 bases lay in between.

At least ten counts were recorded for this clonotype. The V call is TRBV28, the J call TRBJ2-5; perhaps TRBD2 as D (6 bases). Per germline, CDR1 MDHEN and CDR2 SYDVKM. V lost 0 bases, J lost 4 bases, and 12 bases lay in between. The CDR3 sequence is 15 residues long. The CDR3 nucleotides are TGTGCCAGCAGTTTATGGCAGGGAGGTTCAGAGACCCAGTACTTC. As protein: CASSLWQGGSETQYF.

The sample holds a few counts of this clonotype. The J gene is TRBJ1-1, the V gene TRBV11-2; TRBD1 matches 9 bases. Germline V gene sequence: CDR1 SGHAT, CDR2 FQNNGV. V lost 4 bases to trimming and J lost 5 bases; unmatched junction nucleotides: 8. This CDR3 has 15 amino acids. The CDR3 sequence is CASSSKDRGGTEAFF. The CDR3 DNA reads TGTGCCAGCAGCTCGAAGGACAGGGGAGGGACTGAAGCTTTCTTT.

This clonotype was counted ten times or more. The chain has TRBV4-1 and TRBJ2-5; D gene unclear. The V end lost 1 base, the J end lost 3 bases, and 3 bases lay between the germline ends. The CDR3 is made up of 12 amino acids. Germline CDR1 and CDR2: MGHRA and YSYEKL. The CDR3: CASSQGKETQYF. The DNA of the CDR3 is TGCGCCAGCAGCCAAGGGAAAGAGACCCAGTACTTC.

This clonotype has ten or more counts. V usage is TRBV2 and J usage is TRBJ2-3, with 9 bases lining up with TRBD1. The CDR3 contains 14 residues. CDR1 SNHLY and CDR2 FYNNEI come from the germline V gene. V shed 8 bases and J 3 bases; nucleotides not matched to a gene: 6. CDR3 sequence reads: CASGATGGTDTQYF. The CDR3 DNA reads TGTGCCAGCGGAGCGACAGGGGGTACAGATACGCAGTATTTT.

This clonotype was seen repeatedly, ten times or more. J is TRBJ2-5 and V is TRBV10-3; TRBD2 aligns across 14 bases. This CDR3 is built from 16 residues. V gave up 3 bases and J gave up 1 base; unmatched junction bases: 1. In germline, CDR1 is ENHRY, CDR2 SYGVKD. CDR3 nucleotides: TGTGCCATCAGTGAAGGGACTAGCGGGAGCCAAGAGACCCAGTACTTC. This encodes CAISEGTSGSQETQYF.

Ten or more counts support this clonotype. V gene TRBV27 combines with J gene TRBJ1-2; D might be TRBD1 (5 bases). CDR3 length: 15 amino acids. V lost 0 bases, J lost 4 bases, and 12 bases lay in between. Per germline, CDR1 MNHEY and CDR2 SMNVEV (reference sequence). For the CDR3, the DNA is TGTGCCAGCAGTTTATCGACAGAGGGTGGCTATGGCTACACCTTC. Amino acids: CASSLSTEGGYGYTF.

This clonotype came up a few times. The J gene is TRBJ2-7, the V gene TRBV19, with D perhaps matching TRBD1 or TRBD2 (5 bases each). The CDR3 spans 12 residues. Between the trimmed V and J ends, which lost 6 bases and 5 bases, there was a span of 11 bases. Germline CDR1 LNHDA, CDR2 SQIVND (reference sequence). The chain's CDR3 is CASRGPGHEQYF. The CDR3 DNA reads as TGTGCCAGTAGGGGGCCGGGGCACGAGCAGTACTTC. Full variable domain (remainder filled in from reference TRBV19 and TRBJ2-7): DGGITQSPKYLFRKEGQNVTLSCEQNLNHDAMYWYRQDPGQGLRLIYYSQIVNDFQKGDIAEGYSVSREKKESFPLTVTSAQKNPTAFYLCASRGPGHEQYFGPGTRLTVT.

This clonotype has only a few counts. The CDR3 DNA follows: TGTGCCAGCAGCCGATCGGACAGTTTTATCTACGAGCAGTACTTC. It specifies CASSRSDSFIYEQYF. The chain recombines TRBV2 with TRBJ2-7; possible D gene TRBD1, 6 bases. Trimming pared 6 bases from V and 3 bases from J, leaving 18 bases between. This CDR3 comprises 15 residues. Germline V lookup: CDR1 SNHLY, CDR2 FYNNEI.

This clonotype came up many times. The gene calls are TRBV27 and TRBJ2-1; 11 nucleotides match TRBD1. V gave up 8 bases and J gave up 6 bases; unmatched junction bases: 6. The germline gives CDR1 MNHEY, CDR2 SMNVEV (reference sequence). This CDR3 region has 14 residues. CDR3 in amino acids: CASQGTGGINEQFF. CDR3 nucleotides: TGTGCCAGCCAGGGGACAGGGGGGATCAATGAGCAGTTCTTC.

This clonotype was counted ten times or more. V usage is TRBV29-1 and J usage is TRBJ2-3, with 8 bases identical to TRBD2. CDR3 length equals 13 residues. Per the germline V gene, CDR1 is SQVTM and CDR2 is ANQGSEA. The ends lost 7 bases at V and 2 bases at J; junction bases unmatched: 5. CDR3 loop: CSEKLADTDTQYF. CDR3 nucleotide sequence: TGCAGCGAAAAACTAGCGGACACAGATACGCAGTATTTT.

This clonotype was seen a handful of times. This sequence joins TRBV5-1 and TRBJ2-5, with unresolved D. Germline V lookup: CDR1 SGHRS, CDR2 YFSETQ. This CDR3 spans 12 amino acids. V was shortened by 0 bases and J by 7 bases, with 7 bases between the two germline ends. The CDR3 spells CASSLGFATQYF. CDR3 DNA: TGCGCCAGCAGCTTGGGATTCGCGACCCAGTACTTC.

J is TRBJ1-4 and V is TRBV5-5; D unclear. The germline gives CDR1 SGHKS, CDR2 YYEKEE (reference sequence). Trimming stripped 2 bases from V and 0 bases from J, with 5 bases between. The CDR3 consists of 14 residues. This CDR3 reads CASSFTATNEKLFF. For the CDR3, the DNA is TGTGCCAGCAGCTTTACAGCAACTAATGAAAAACTGTTTTTT. The variable domain in full, with the rest retrieved from reference TRBV5-5 and TRBJ1-4, is DAGVTQSPTHLIKTRGQQVTLRCSPISGHKSVSWYQQVLGQGPQFIFQYYEKEERGRGNFPDRFSARQFPNYSSELNVNALLLGDSALYLCASSFTATNEKLFFGSGTQLSVL.

This clonotype was recorded many times. The final CDR3 position lacks the conserved phenylalanine or tryptophan, pointing to a likely read error. The limits of the CDR3 on the DNA are not certain, so only TCRdb's listed CDR3 is given. The CDR3 protein is CASSEDPTSGRAI. The rearrangement uses TRBV2 and TRBJ2-1; the table's D call of TRBD2 was not tested on the DNA. The CDR3 length equals 13 residues, ends included. The germline CDR1 and CDR2 sequences are SNHLY and FYNNEI.

This chain links TRBV11-2 with TRBJ2-3, with a weak D call TRBD2 (5 bases). Germline CDR1 SGHAT, CDR2 FQNNGV. V shed 0 bases and J shed 0 bases, with 16 bases lying between them. This CDR3 is built from 18 residues. CDR3 nucleotides: TGTGCCAGCAGCTTAGATGACGGGATTATTTCTAGCACAGATACGCAGTATTTT. Protein: CASSLDDGIISSTDTQYF.

The chain is built from TRBV20-1 and TRBJ2-6, with 8 bases that match TRBD1. With V trimmed by 5 bases and J by 0 bases, 3 bases remained unmatched. The V gene's germline CDR1 is DFQATT and CDR2 SNEGSKA (reference sequence). This CDR3 contains 15 residues. CDR3 in DNA: TGCAGTGCTCAGGGGGCGGGCTCTGGGGCCAACGTCCTGACTTTC. Its protein product is CSAQGAGSGANVLTF.

This clonotype occurred a few times. The chain has TRBV28 and TRBJ1-1, with TRBD1 as a possible D gene (5 bases). The V and J ends lost 4 bases and 1 base respectively, with 13 bases between them. Germline V gene lookup returns CDR1 MDHEN and CDR2 SYDVKM. The CDR3 extends over 15 amino acids. The CDR3 loop reads CASSSPGRKNTEAFF. CDR3 in DNA: TGTGCCAGCAGTTCTCCGGGACGGAAGAACACTGAAGCTTTCTTT. The whole variable domain, filled in from reference TRBV28 and TRBJ1-1, reads DVKVTQSSRYLVKRTGEKVFLECVQDMDHENMFWYRQDPGLGLRLIYFSYDVKMKEKGDIPEGYSVSREKKERFSLILESASTNQTSMYLCASSSPGRKNTEAFFGQGTRLTVV.

The sample holds a few counts of this clonotype. J is TRBJ1-5 and V is TRBV5-1; D call uncertain. Trimming removed 1 base at V and 1 base at J, with 9 bases between. The CDR3 spans 15 residues. The V gene's germline CDR1 is SGHRS and CDR2 YFSETQ. CDR3 loop: CASSLSRLSNQPQHF. DNA of the CDR3: TGCGCCAGCAGCTTGTCCAGGTTAAGCAATCAGCCCCAGCATTTT.

This clonotype was counted only a few times. The J gene is TRBJ2-5, the V gene TRBV5-5; 12 nucleotides match TRBD2. V shed 4 bases, J shed 1 base, and the junction held 5 bases outside the gene matches. Germline assignment: CDR1 SGHKS and CDR2 YYEKEE (reference sequence). CDR3 length: 16 residues. The CDR3 DNA sequence: TGTGCCAGCAGCCCCGGACTAGCGGGGTTCCAAGAGACCCAGTACTTC. Protein product: CASSPGLAGFQETQYF.

This chain links TRBV7-9 with TRBJ2-1; the match to TRBD1 covers 8 bases. The CDR3 totals 15 residues. V was clipped by 5 bases and J by 8 bases; unmatched bases: 11. Germline V gene sequence: CDR1 SEHNR, CDR2 FQNEAQ (reference sequence). CDR3 protein: CASSPRTGKADEQFF. Here the CDR3 DNA reads TGTGCCAGCAGCCCGCGGACAGGGAAAGCGGATGAGCAGTTCTTC.

This clonotype was counted ten times or more. The V gene is TRBV2, the J gene TRBJ1-1, with D possibly being TRBD1 (6 bases). Germline V CDR1 and CDR2: SNHLY, FYNNEI. Deletions cut 6 bases from V and 1 base from J, with 12 bases between. The CDR3 covers 14 residues. The CDR3 coding sequence is TGTGCCAGCAGGCAGGGACACGGGAACACTGAAGCTTTCTTT. It codes for CASRQGHGNTEAFF.

This clonotype was counted only a few times. The V gene is TRBV7-2, the J gene TRBJ2-3; TRBD2 matches at 12 bases. From germline, CDR1 is SGHTA and CDR2 FQGNSA. The V gene end was trimmed by 1 base and the J gene end by 4 bases; junction bases not matched to a gene: 12. CDR3 length: 19 amino acids. The CDR3 region is CASSLVLLAGGRSADTQYF. In DNA form, the CDR3 reads TGTGCCAGCAGCTTAGTACTCCTAGCGGGAGGGCGCTCCGCAGATACGCAGTATTTT. Variable domain in full (rest from reference TRBV7-2 and TRBJ2-3): GAGVSQSPSNKVTEKGKDVELRCDPISGHTALYWYRQSLGQGLEFLIYFQGNSAPDKSGLPSDRFSAERTGGSVSTLTIQRTQQEDSAVYLCASSLVLLAGGRSADTQYFGPGTRLTVL.